A selection of T cell receptor beta chains follows, all from one sample in a study of technical replicates of blood from a few donors. Assay: immunoSEQ multiplex PCR; the TCRdb copy retains only in-frame clones and omits some. The repertoire holds roughly 87,000 clones, with roughly 90% as singletons. Sequences were obtained from T cells isolated from PBMCs. These receptors came from a human donor in good health. Each CDR3 is given with its conserved first and last residue. A D gene is named only where the DNA matches it firmly. Only some rows state a clone size, as once, few, many or a class for expanded clones.

CDR3nt | CDR3aa | v_gene | d_gene | j_gene | abundance
TGTGCCAGCAGTTACTCCTTCCGGGGGAACACTGAAGCTTTCTTT | CASSYSFRGNTEAFF | TRBV6-5 | - | TRBJ1-1 | -
TGTGCCAGCCGCCCCGGAGACCGTAATGAAAAACTGTTTTTT | CASRPGDRNEKLFF | TRBV27 | - | TRBJ1-4 | -
TGTGCCAGCAGATACATCTTAGCGGCCCAGGTCTACGAGCAGTACTTC | CASRYILAAQVYEQYF | TRBV7-9 | - | TRBJ2-7 | -
TGTGCCAGCAGCTCAGCGGGAGTAAACGAGCAGTACTTC | CASSSAGVNEQYF | TRBV7-2 | TRBD2 | TRBJ2-7 | -
TGTGCCAGCAGTTTCCTAGCGGGAGGGAAGTACGAGCAGTACTTC | CASSFLAGGKYEQYF | TRBV27 | TRBD2 | TRBJ2-7 | -
TGTGCCAGCAGCGATACGGTCGGGGGCACAGATACGCAGTATTTT | CASSDTVGGTDTQYF | TRBV9 | - | TRBJ2-3 | -
TGTGCCAGCAGCCTTGACCTCAGGACTGAAGCTTTCTTT | CASSLDLRTEAFF | TRBV7-9 | - | TRBJ1-1 | few
TGTGCCAGCAGCCCCACCGGGACAGCAAACTATGGCTACACCTTC | CASSPTGTANYGYTF | TRBV27 | TRBD1 | TRBJ1-2 | -
TGCGCCAGCAGCGGGGGGACTAGCGGGGGGATCAATGAGCAGTTCTTC | CASSGGTSGGINEQFF | TRBV5-1 | TRBD2 | TRBJ2-1 | -
TGTGCCAGCAGCTTAGATGGGGGGGCTAGCGCCTCCTACAATGAGCAGTTCTTC | CASSLDGGASASYNEQFF | TRBV11-3 | - | TRBJ2-1 | -
TGTGCCAGCAGCCCTGGGGGGGTCTACGAGCAGTACTTC | CASSPGGVYEQYF | TRBV7-2 | TRBD2 | TRBJ2-7 | -
TGTGCCAGCAGCGTTGGGACAGTAACTGAAGCTTTCTTT | CASSVGTVTEAFF | TRBV9 | TRBD1 | TRBJ1-1 | -
TGTGCCAGCAGTGTCAACAGGCAGTATGGCTACACCTTC | CASSVNRQYGYTF | TRBV6-1 | - | TRBJ1-2 | -
TGTGCCAGCAGCTTAGAGGGACAGGGGTGGATCGAGCAGTACTTC | CASSLEGQGWIEQYF | TRBV7-9 | TRBD1 | TRBJ2-7 | -
TGTGCCACCAGCAGAGATCAGGGCGGAACAAACATTCAGTACTTC | CATSRDQGGTNIQYF | TRBV15 | - | TRBJ2-4 | once
TGTGCCTGGACCCGGGGGGCGAACACCGGGGAGCTGTTTTTT | CAWTRGANTGELFF | TRBV30 | TRBD2 | TRBJ2-2 | -
TGTGCCAGCAGCTTAGAGGGCTCGGACGAGCAGTACTTC | CASSLEGSDEQYF | TRBV11-3 | - | TRBJ2-7 | -
TGTGCCAGCAGCTTTTTACTAGCCGACACCGGGGAGCTGTTTTTT | CASSFLLADTGELFF | TRBV7-9 | - | TRBJ2-2 | -
TGTGCCAGCAGTGAATATCTGGCGGTCGAGCCAGATACGCAGTATTTT | CASSEYLAVEPDTQYF | TRBV25-1 | - | TRBJ2-3 | few
TGTGCCAGCCTGATTAGCGGAGTGCAGTATTTT | CASLISGVQYF | TRBV7-9 | - | TRBJ2-3 | -
TGCGCCAGCAGCCGAGAAAGAGAGTACAATGAGCAGTTCTTC | CASSREREYNEQFF | TRBV4-3 | - | TRBJ2-1 | -
TGCGCCAGCAGCCGGGGACAGCTGGGTTCTGGGGCCAACGTCCTGACTTTC | CASSRGQLGSGANVLTF | TRBV5-1 | TRBD1 | TRBJ2-6 | once
TGTGCCATCAGTGGATTCGGGACACCTCACAATGAGCAGTTCTTC | CAISGFGTPHNEQFF | TRBV10-3 | - | TRBJ2-1 | -
TGCGCCAGCAGCTCCGGGACAGGGGATAATCAGCCCCAGCATTTT | CASSSGTGDNQPQHF | TRBV5-1 | TRBD1 | TRBJ1-5 | -
TGTGCCAGCAGCTTGGAGGGGCGCGGTAATGAAAAACTGTTTTTT | CASSLEGRGNEKLFF | TRBV5-6 | - | TRBJ1-4 | -
TGTGCCTGGAGTGTACCGAAGGGAGCTGGGACTGAAGCTTTCTTT | CAWSVPKGAGTEAFF | TRBV30 | - | TRBJ1-1 | -
TGCGCCAGCAGCCGCCACAGGGGAGGCTACGAGCAGTACTTC | CASSRHRGGYEQYF | TRBV4-3 | - | TRBJ2-7 | once
TGTGCCTTGGGGACAGGGAACACTGAAGCTTTCTTT | CALGTGNTEAFF | TRBV6-1 | TRBD1 | TRBJ1-1 | -
TGTGCCTGGAGTGTATTAGGCGGAGATAGCACAGATACGCAGTATTTT | CAWSVLGGDSTDTQYF | TRBV30 | - | TRBJ2-3 | -
TGTGCCAGCAGCGTAGAGGGGGACTATGGCTACACCTTC | CASSVEGDYGYTF | TRBV9 | - | TRBJ1-2 | -
TGTGCCAGCAGCCCCAAGACTAGCGAGTATGAGCAGTACTTC | CASSPKTSEYEQYF | TRBV2 | TRBD2 | TRBJ2-7 | -
TGTGCCAGCAGTTTCTTACATATTAGGAGGGGCAATCAGCCCCAGCATTTT | CASSFLHIRRGNQPQHF | TRBV28 | - | TRBJ1-5 | -
TGTGCCATCAGCGGACAGCCCTACGAGCAGTACTTC | CAISGQPYEQYF | TRBV10-3 | - | TRBJ2-7 | -
TGTGCCAGCAGTTTGGACAGGGACTACGAGCAGTACTTC | CASSLDRDYEQYF | TRBV27 | TRBD1 | TRBJ2-7 | -
TGTGCCAGCAGTTTAATAGCCGGAGTTCGGTACGAGCAGTACTTC | CASSLIAGVRYEQYF | TRBV28 | - | TRBJ2-7 | -
TGTGCCAGTAGTACGGGACTAGCAACGGAGACCCAGTACTTC | CASSTGLATETQYF | TRBV19 | TRBD2 | TRBJ2-5 | -
TGTGCCAGCAGCCTACCGGGACAGGGGGGGAACGAGCAGTACTTC | CASSLPGQGGNEQYF | TRBV27 | TRBD1 | TRBJ2-7 | -
TGTGCCAGCAGTTCCGGACAGGCGACTCCTCTTGGCTACACCTTC | CASSSGQATPLGYTF | TRBV6-5 | TRBD1 | TRBJ1-2 | -
TGTGCCAGCAGCCCCGGAGAGGTCAGGGCGCAAACTGAAGCTTTCTTT | CASSPGEVRAQTEAFF | TRBV11-3 | - | TRBJ1-1 | -
TGTGCCAGCGTGGGAGTCTACGAGCAGTACTTC | CASVGVYEQYF | TRBV2 | - | TRBJ2-7 | -
TGTGCCAGCAGCGTAGGTTTTCCAGGGGAAGGAAGGAGAAACATTCAGTACTTC | CASSVGFPGEGRRNIQYF | TRBV9 | - | TRBJ2-4 | -
TGTGCCAGTAGTATATTTCAGGGGGCGCGTACTGAAGCTTTCTTT | CASSIFQGARTEAFF | TRBV19 | TRBD1 | TRBJ1-1 | -
TGCGCCAGCTGTTCTCGGTTCCTAGACTACACTGAAGCTTTCTTT | CASCSRFLDYTEAFF | TRBV4-1 | - | TRBJ1-1 | -
TGTGCCAGCAGGAAGGGACTAGCGGGCGCGACCTACGAGCAGTACTTC | CASRKGLAGATYEQYF | TRBV28 | TRBD2 | TRBJ2-7 | -
TGTGCCAGCAGCAAAGAACGACAGGGGTACACTGAAGCTTTCTTT | CASSKERQGYTEAFF | TRBV21-1 | - | TRBJ1-1 | once
TGCGCCAGCACCCCCTGGGGCTTGACTAGCGGTTGCACAGATACGCAGTATTTT | CASTPWGLTSGCTDTQYF | TRBV23-1 | TRBD2 | TRBJ2-3 | once
TGTGCCAGCAGTTCTCCGGGACAGGGGGCTGGAAACACCATATATTTT | CASSSPGQGAGNTIYF | TRBV2 | TRBD1 | TRBJ1-3 | -
TGTGCCAGCAGCCCATCGAGGGGACTGAGCTCCTACGAGCAGTACTTC | CASSPSRGLSSYEQYF | TRBV7-2 | - | TRBJ2-7 | -